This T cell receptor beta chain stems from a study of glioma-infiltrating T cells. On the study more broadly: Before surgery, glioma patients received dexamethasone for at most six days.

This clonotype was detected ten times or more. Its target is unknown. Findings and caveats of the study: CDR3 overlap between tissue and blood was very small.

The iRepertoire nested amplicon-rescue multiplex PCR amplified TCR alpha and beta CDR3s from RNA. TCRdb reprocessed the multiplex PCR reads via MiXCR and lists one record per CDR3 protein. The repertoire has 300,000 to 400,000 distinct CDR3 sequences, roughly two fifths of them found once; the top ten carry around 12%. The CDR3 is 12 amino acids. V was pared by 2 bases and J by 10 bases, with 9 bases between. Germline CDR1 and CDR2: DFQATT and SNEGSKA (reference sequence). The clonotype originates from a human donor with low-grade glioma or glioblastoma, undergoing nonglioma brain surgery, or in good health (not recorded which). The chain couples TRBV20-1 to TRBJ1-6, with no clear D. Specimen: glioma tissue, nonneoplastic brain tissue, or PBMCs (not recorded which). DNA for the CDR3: TGCAGTGCTAGATTAGGGCGGTCACCCCTCCACTTT. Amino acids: CSARLGRSPLHF.